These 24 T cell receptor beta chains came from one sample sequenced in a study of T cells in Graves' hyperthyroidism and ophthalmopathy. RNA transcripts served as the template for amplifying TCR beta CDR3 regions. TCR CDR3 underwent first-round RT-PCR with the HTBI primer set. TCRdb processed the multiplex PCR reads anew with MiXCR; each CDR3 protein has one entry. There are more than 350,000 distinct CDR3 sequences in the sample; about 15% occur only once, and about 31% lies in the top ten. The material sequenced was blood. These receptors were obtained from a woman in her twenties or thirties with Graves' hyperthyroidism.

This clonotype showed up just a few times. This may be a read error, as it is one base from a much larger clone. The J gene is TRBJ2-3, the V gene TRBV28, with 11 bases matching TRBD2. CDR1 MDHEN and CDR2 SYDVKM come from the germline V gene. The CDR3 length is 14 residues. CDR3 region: CACSIAGGADTQYF. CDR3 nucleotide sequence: TGTGCCTGCAGTATAGCGGGAGGGGCAGATACGCAGTATTTT.

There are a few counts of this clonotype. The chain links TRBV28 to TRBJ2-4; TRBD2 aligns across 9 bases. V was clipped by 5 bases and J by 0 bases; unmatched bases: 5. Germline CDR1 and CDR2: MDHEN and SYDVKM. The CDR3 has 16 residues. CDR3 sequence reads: CASSPSGAIAKNIQYF. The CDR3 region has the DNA TGTGCCAGCAGTCCTAGCGGGGCTATAGCCAAAAACATTCAGTACTTC.

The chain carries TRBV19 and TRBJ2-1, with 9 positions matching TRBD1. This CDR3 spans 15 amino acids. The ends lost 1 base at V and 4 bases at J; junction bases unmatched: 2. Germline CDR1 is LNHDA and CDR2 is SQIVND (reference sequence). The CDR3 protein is CASSIGQGGYNEQFF. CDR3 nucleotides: TGTGCCAGTAGTATAGGACAGGGGGGATACAATGAGCAGTTCTTC. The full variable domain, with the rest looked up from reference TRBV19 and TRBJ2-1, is DGGITQSPKYLFRKEGQNVTLSCEQNLNHDAMYWYRQDPGQGLRLIYYSQIVNDFQKGDIAEGYSVSREKKESFPLTVTSAQKNPTAFYLCASSIGQGGYNEQFFGPGTRLTVL.

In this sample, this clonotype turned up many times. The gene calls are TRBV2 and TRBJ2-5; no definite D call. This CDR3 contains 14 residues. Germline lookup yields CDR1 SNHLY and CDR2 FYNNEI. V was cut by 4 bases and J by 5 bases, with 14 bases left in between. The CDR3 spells CASSGWDYPETQYF. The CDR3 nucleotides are TGTGCCAGCAGTGGTTGGGATTACCCGGAGACCCAGTACTTC. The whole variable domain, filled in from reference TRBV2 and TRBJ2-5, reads EPEVTQTPSHQVTQMGQEVILRCVPISNHLYFYWYRQILGQKVEFLVSFYNNEISEKSEIFDDQFSVERPDGSNFTLKIRSTKLEDSAMYFCASSGWDYPETQYFGPGTRLLVL.

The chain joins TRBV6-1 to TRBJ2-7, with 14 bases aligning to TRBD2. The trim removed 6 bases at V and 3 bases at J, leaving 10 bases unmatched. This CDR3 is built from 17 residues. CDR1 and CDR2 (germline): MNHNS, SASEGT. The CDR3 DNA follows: TGTGCCAGCAGACGAATTCCGGGACTAGCGGGAGTCTACGAGCAGTACTTC. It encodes CASRRIPGLAGVYEQYF.

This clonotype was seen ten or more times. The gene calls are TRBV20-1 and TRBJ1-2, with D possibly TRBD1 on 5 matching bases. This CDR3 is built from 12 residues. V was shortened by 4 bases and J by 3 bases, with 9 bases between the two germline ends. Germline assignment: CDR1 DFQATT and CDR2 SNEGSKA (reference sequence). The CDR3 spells CSANRQHYGYTF. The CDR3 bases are TGCAGTGCTAACCGACAGCACTATGGCTACACCTTC.

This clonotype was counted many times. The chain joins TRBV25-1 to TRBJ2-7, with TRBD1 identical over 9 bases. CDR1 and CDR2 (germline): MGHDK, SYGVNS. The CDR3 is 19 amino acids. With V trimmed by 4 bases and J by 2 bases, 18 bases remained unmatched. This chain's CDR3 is CASSAMGSNRDRDAYEQYF. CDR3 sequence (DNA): TGTGCCAGCAGTGCCATGGGGTCAAACCGGGACAGGGATGCCTACGAGCAGTACTTC.

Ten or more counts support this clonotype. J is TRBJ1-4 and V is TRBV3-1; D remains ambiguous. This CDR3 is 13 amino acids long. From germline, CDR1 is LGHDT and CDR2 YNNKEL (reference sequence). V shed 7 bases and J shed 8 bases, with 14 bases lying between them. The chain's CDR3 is CASNVSRWEKLFF. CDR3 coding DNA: TGTGCCAGCAACGTGTCCCGGTGGGAAAAACTGTTTTTT.

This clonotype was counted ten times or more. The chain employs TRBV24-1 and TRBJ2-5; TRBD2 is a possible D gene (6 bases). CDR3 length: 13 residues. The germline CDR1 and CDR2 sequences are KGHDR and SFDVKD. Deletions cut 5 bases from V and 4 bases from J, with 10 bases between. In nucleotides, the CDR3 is TGTGCCACCAGTGCCGGGGGAGGAGAGACCCAGTACTTC. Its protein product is CATSAGGGETQYF.

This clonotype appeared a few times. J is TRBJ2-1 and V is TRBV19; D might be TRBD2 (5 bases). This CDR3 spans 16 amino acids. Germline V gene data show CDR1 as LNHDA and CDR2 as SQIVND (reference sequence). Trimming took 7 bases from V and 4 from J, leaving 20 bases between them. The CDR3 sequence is CASNDYPESQYNEQFF. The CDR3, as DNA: TGTGCCAGTAACGACTACCCGGAGTCCCAATACAATGAGCAGTTCTTC.

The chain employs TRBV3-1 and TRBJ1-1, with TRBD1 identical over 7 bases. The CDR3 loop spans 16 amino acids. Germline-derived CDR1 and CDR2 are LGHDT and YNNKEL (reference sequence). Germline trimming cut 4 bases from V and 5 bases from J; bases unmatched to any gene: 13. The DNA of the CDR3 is TGTGCCAGCAGCCCCCCCAGGGGGAACACGTGGACTGAAGCTTTCTTT. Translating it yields CASSPPRGNTWTEAFF.

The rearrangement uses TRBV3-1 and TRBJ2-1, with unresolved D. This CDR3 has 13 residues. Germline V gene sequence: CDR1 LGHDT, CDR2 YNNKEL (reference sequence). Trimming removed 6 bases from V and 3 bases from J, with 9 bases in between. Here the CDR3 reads CASSRIYYNEQFF. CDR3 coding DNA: TGTGCCAGCAGTCGAATCTACTACAATGAGCAGTTCTTC.

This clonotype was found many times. The CDR3 loop is CASSFIPAGGLQETQYF. The CDR3 DNA reads as TGTGCCAGCAGTTTCATCCCAGCGGGAGGCTTGCAAGAGACCCAGTACTTC. J is TRBJ2-5 and V is TRBV28, with 9 bases matching TRBD2. Trimming took 3 bases from V and 2 from J; bases not matched to a gene: 10. Germline V CDR1 and CDR2: MDHEN, SYDVKM. The CDR3 is made up of 17 amino acids.

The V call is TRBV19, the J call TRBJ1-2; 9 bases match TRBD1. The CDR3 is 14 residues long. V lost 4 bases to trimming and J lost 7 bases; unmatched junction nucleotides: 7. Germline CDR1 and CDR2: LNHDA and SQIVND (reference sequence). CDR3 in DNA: TGTGCCAGTAGTACAACAGGGGGCGATGGTGGCTACACCTTC. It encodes CASSTTGGDGGYTF.

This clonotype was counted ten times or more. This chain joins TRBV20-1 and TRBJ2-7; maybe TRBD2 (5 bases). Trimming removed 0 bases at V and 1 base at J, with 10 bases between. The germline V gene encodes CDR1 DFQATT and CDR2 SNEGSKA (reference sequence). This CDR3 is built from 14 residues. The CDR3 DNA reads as TGCAGTGCTAGAGATCGGCTAGCATCCTACGAGCAGTACTTC. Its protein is CSARDRLASYEQYF.

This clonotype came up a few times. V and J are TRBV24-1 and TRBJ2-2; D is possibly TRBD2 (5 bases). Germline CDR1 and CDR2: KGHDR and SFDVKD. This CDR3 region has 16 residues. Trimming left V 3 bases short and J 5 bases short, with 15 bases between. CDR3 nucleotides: TGTGCCACCAGTGATAGCACAGTTTCGGGGACCGGGGAGCTGTTTTTT. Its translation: CATSDSTVSGTGELFF.

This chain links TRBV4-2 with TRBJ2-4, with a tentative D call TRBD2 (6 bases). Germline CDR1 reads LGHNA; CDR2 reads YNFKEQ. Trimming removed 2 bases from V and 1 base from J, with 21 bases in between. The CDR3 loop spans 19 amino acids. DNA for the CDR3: TGTGCCAGCAGCCAAAGGAGGGACGGAAGCCGGGGGGCCAAAAACATTCAGTACTTC. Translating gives CASSQRRDGSRGAKNIQYF.

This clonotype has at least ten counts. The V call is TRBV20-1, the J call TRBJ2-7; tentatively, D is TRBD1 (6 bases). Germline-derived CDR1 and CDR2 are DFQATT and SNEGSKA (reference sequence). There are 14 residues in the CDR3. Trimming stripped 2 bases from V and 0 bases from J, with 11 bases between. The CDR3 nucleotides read TGCAGTGCTAGATCCGGACAGATCTCCTACGAGCAGTACTTC. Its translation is CSARSGQISYEQYF.

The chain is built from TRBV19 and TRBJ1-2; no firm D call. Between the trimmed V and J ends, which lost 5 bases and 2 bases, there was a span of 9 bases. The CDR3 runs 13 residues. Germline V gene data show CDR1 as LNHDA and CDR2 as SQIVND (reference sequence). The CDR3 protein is CASSWSGNYGYTF. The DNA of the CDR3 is TGTGCCAGTAGTTGGTCAGGAAACTATGGCTACACCTTC.

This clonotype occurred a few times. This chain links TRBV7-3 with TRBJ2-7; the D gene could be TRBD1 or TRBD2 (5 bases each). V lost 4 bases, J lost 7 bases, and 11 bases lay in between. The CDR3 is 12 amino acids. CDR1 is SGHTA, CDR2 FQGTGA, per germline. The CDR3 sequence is CASSWGRGEQYF. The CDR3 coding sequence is TGTGCCAGCAGCTGGGGCCGAGGGGAGCAGTACTTC.

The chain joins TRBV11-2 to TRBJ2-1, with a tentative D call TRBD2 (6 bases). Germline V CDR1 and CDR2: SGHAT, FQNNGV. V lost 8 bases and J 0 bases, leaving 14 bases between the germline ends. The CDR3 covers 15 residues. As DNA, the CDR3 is TGTGCCAGCGCTCCGCTGACTAGCTCCTACAATGAGCAGTTCTTC. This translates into CASAPLTSSYNEQFF.

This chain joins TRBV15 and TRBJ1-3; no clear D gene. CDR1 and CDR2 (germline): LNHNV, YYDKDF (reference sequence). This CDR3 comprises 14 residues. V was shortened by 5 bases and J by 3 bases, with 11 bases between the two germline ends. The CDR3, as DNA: TGTGCCACCAGCCCTGCAACCTATGGAAACACCATATATTTT. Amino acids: CATSPATYGNTIYF.

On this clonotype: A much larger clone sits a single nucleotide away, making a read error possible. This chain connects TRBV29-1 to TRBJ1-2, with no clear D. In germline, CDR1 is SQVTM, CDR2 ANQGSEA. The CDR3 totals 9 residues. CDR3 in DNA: TGCAGCGTTACTGAAGGCTACGCCTTC. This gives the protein CSVTEGYAF.

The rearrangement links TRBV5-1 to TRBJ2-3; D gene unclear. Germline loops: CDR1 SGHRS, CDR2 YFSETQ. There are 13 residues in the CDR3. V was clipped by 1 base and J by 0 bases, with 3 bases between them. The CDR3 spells CASSLYSTDTQYF. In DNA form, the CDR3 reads TGCGCCAGCAGCTTGTACAGCACAGATACGCAGTATTTT.